This T cell receptor (beta chain) is from a study of blood T cell repertoires in COVID-19. Overall study: Donors in the United States, Italy and Spain gave samples during acute or convalescent COVID-19.

In the original workflow: The authors estimated nucleated cell counts from reference gene primer amplification. Only in-frame clones appear in the TCRdb table, and some are missing; sequencing was by immunoSEQ multiplex PCR. V and J calls and clone size are copied from that table; D and trimming were computed from the DNA. The table has some 15,000 clones, around three quarters seen once. This CDR3 has 16 residues. Germline CDR1 and CDR2: SGHRS and YFSETQ. V gave up 4 bases and J gave up 5 bases; unmatched junction bases: 14. Sequencing was carried out using peripheral blood. The rearrangement uses TRBV5-1 and TRBJ2-7, with 8 bases aligning to TRBD2. The receptor comes from a man between 65 and 85 years old with active or convalescent COVID-19. CDR3 sequence: CASSLGGSGSGNEQYF. The CDR3 DNA is TGCGCCAGCAGCCTAGGCGGGAGCGGGAGTGGGAACGAGCAGTACTTC.